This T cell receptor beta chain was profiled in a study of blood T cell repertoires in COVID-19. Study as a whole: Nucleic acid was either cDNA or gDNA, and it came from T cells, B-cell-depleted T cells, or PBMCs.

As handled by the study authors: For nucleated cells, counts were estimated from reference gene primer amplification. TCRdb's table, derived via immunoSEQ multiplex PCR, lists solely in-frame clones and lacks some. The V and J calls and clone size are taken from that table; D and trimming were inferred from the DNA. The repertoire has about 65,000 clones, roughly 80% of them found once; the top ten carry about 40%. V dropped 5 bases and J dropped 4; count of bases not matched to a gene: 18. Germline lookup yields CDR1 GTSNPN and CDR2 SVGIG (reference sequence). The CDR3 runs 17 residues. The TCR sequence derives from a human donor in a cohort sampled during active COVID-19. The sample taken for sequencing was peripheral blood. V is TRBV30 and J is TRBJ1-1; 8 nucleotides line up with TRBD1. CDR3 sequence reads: CAWLHPTGEVLGTEAFF. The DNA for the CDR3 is TGTGCCTGGCTCCACCCGACAGGGGAAGTATTAGGCACTGAAGCTTTCTTT.